The 28 T cell receptor beta chains presented below share a single source sample, sequenced in a study of cytomegalovirus exposure and HLA in healthy donors (dated by TCRdb to between 2016 and 2019). Libraries were built with the immunoSEQ multiplex PCR assay. The multiplex PCR relied on a mix of 60 forward primers for TCR Vbeta segments and 13 reverse primers for TCR Jbeta segments. TCRdb limited this immuneACCESS table to in-frame rearrangements with V and J called. A share of clones is missing; checked studies link under half to unresolved V genes, and the rest is unexplained. For this sample there are more than 110,000 clones; about 86% appear just once. More than 4% of the sample lies in the top ten. The material sequenced was PBMCs. The receptors stem from a man aged 40-55 years in good health and CMV-seropositive.

This clone was detected a few times. This chain joins TRBV5-1 and TRBJ2-1, with D possibly TRBD2 on 6 matching bases. Germline CDR1 and CDR2: SGHRS and YFSETQ. There are 16 residues in the CDR3. The ends were cut back, 3 bases at V and 0 bases at J, with 13 bases in the middle. The CDR3 region is CASSWYVGGSYNEQFF. The CDR3 DNA follows: TGCGCCAGCAGCTGGTATGTGGGGGGCTCCTACAATGAGCAGTTCTTC.

This rearrangement joins TRBV4-1 to TRBJ2-1, with a tentative D call TRBD2 (6 bases). V gave up 4 bases and J gave up 7 bases, with 8 bases separating them. CDR1 and CDR2 from the germline V gene are MGHRA and YSYEKL. The CDR3 is 12 amino acids. CDR3 bases: TGCGCCAGCAGCCTCCGGGGGAATGAGCAGTTCTTC. It yields the protein CASSLRGNEQFF.

V gene TRBV9 combines with J gene TRBJ2-5; a possible D gene is TRBD1 (5 bases). The V gene's germline CDR1 is SGDLS and CDR2 YYNGEE. The CDR3 contains 14 residues. Trimming left V 4 bases short and J 1 base short, with 11 bases between. The CDR3 loop is CASSRGNSQETQYF. CDR3 nucleotide sequence: TGTGCCAGCAGCAGGGGAAACTCCCAAGAGACCCAGTACTTC.

The chain joins TRBV7-9 to TRBJ1-1; TRBD1 aligns across 7 bases. CDR3 size: 15 residues. V was clipped by 5 bases and J by 5 bases; unmatched bases: 11. CDR1 is SEHNR and CDR2 is FQNEAQ in the germline V gene (reference sequence). The CDR3 loop reads CASSPPQGVGTEAFF. Written as DNA, the CDR3 is TGTGCCAGCAGCCCCCCGCAGGGGGTGGGGACTGAAGCTTTCTTT. The complete variable domain, with remaining parts taken from reference TRBV7-9 and TRBJ1-1, reads DTGVSQNPRHKITKRGQNVTFRCDPISEHNRLYWYRQTLGQGPEFLTYFQNEAQLEKSRLLSDRFSAERPKGSFSTLEIQRTEQGDSAMYLCASSPPQGVGTEAFFGQGTRLTVV.

The chain combines TRBV27 with TRBJ2-7; D may be TRBD1 (6 bases). V lost 2 bases to trimming and J lost 6 bases, with 17 bases between them. The CDR3 extends over 15 amino acids. From germline, CDR1 is MNHEY and CDR2 SMNVEV (reference sequence). The CDR3 DNA reads as TGTGCCAGCAGTTTAGTCGGGACACTGTTAGGCGAGCAGTACTTC. As protein: CASSLVGTLLGEQYF.

This clone was detected a few times. The genes are TRBV30 and TRBJ1-5; possibly TRBD1 for D (5 bases). The CDR3 is 14 amino acids. V shed 3 bases and J shed 6 bases, with 15 bases lying between them. The germline CDR1 and CDR2 sequences are GTSNPN and SVGIG (reference sequence). Written as DNA, the CDR3 is TGTGCCTGGAGCGACCTAACAGGAACTCAGCCCCAGCATTTT. It specifies CAWSDLTGTQPQHF. The whole variable domain, filled in from reference TRBV30 and TRBJ1-5, reads SQTIHQWPATLVQPVGSPLSLECTVEGTSNPNLYWYRQAAGRGLQLLFYSVGIGQISSEVPQNLSASRPQDRQFILSSKKLLLSDSGFYLCAWSDLTGTQPQHFGDGTRLSIL.

The chain couples TRBV6-5 to TRBJ1-2; D is uncertain. V was clipped by 6 bases and J by 2 bases, with 4 bases between them. Germline assignment: CDR1 MNHEY and CDR2 SVGAGI. The CDR3 totals 11 residues. The DNA for the CDR3 is TGTGCCAGCAGATTAAACTATGGCTACACCTTC. It codes for CASRLNYGYTF.

This clone was counted a single time. The genes are TRBV29-1 and TRBJ1-1; 10 bases fit TRBD1. There are 15 residues in the CDR3. Trimming at V came to 4 bases and at J to 5 bases, leaving 10 bases not matched to a gene. Germline assignment: CDR1 SQVTM and CDR2 ANQGSEA. The CDR3 DNA follows: TGCAGCGTTGCCGGGACAGGGGCGGTAAGGACTGAAGCTTTCTTT. Its protein product is CSVAGTGAVRTEAFF.

This chain links TRBV6-6 with TRBJ2-4; 8 bases fit TRBD1. Trimming at V came to 10 bases and at J to 3 bases, leaving 8 bases not matched to a gene. CDR3 size: 14 residues. Looked up from germline, CDR1 is MNHNY and CDR2 is SVGAGI (reference sequence). The chain's CDR3 is CATGDRRNKNIQYF. DNA of the CDR3: TGTGCCACGGGGGACAGGCGAAACAAAAACATTCAGTACTTC.

This rearrangement joins TRBV7-6 to TRBJ1-1; weak D call: TRBD1 (5 bases). Germline loops: CDR1 SGHVS, CDR2 FNYEAQ. The germline V and J ends were trimmed by 5 bases and 4 bases, with 14 bases remaining between them. The CDR3 sequence is 14 residues long. The CDR3 DNA is TGTGCCAGCAGCCTAGGGACCCAGGGCACTGAAGCTTTCTTT. Its protein product is CASSLGTQGTEAFF.

The genes are TRBV30 and TRBJ1-6; D may be TRBD1 (5 bases). Trimming shortened V by 2 bases and J by 4 bases, and 9 bases separated the two germline ends. The CDR3 consists of 14 residues. Germline loops: CDR1 GTSNPN, CDR2 SVGIG (reference sequence). CDR3 protein: CAWSLGGYNSPLHF. The CDR3 DNA follows: TGTGCCTGGAGTTTGGGGGGTTATAATTCACCCCTCCACTTT. The full variable domain, with the rest looked up from reference TRBV30 and TRBJ1-6, is SQTIHQWPATLVQPVGSPLSLECTVEGTSNPNLYWYRQAAGRGLQLLFYSVGIGQISSEVPQNLSASRPQDRQFILSSKKLLLSDSGFYLCAWSLGGYNSPLHFGNGTRLTVT.

This rearrangement joins TRBV7-2 to TRBJ1-2; D is perhaps TRBD1 (6 bases). This CDR3 contains 16 residues. Germline V lookup: CDR1 SGHTA, CDR2 FQGNSA. V lost 1 base and J 4 bases, leaving 16 bases between the germline ends. The CDR3 DNA reads TGTGCCAGCAGCTTAGGCCCAGGGGTTCTCTCCTATGGCTACACCTTC. Its protein is CASSLGPGVLSYGYTF.

The chain carries TRBV7-6 and TRBJ1-1, with 7 bases lining up with TRBD1. The V gene's germline CDR1 is SGHVS and CDR2 FNYEAQ. The V and J ends lost 5 bases and 5 bases, in that order; junction bases with no gene match: 5. The CDR3 is 13 residues long. CDR3 DNA sequence: TGTGCCAGCAGCGGAGACAGGGAGACTGAAGCTTTCTTT. Translated, it gives CASSGDRETEAFF.

A single count supports this clone. V usage is TRBV5-6 and J usage is TRBJ2-5; 10 bases line up with TRBD1. The CDR3 loop spans 16 amino acids. The V and J ends lost 1 base and 4 bases, in that order; junction bases with no gene match: 7. Germline CDR1 SGHDT, CDR2 YYEEEE. CDR3 nucleotides: TGTGCCAGCAGCTTGAAGGCCGGGACAGGGGTAGAGACCCAGTACTTC. Its translation is CASSLKAGTGVETQYF.

There are a few counts of this clone. This chain links TRBV21-1 with TRBJ1-1; the table calls TRBD1, which could not be checked here. TRBV21-1 is a pseudogene locus. The CDR3 runs 19 residues. In DNA form, the CDR3 reads TGTGCCAGCAGCAAAACGGATAAGCCGACAGACCTTAAGAACACTGAAGCTTTCTTT. Amino acids: CASSKTDKPTDLKNTEAFF.

The chain combines TRBV7-6 with TRBJ2-4; the match to TRBD2 covers 8 bases. There are 17 residues in the CDR3. The trim removed 0 bases at V and 2 bases at J, leaving 6 bases unmatched. Germline V gene data show CDR1 as SGHVS and CDR2 as FNYEAQ. CDR3 coding DNA: TGTGCCAGCAGCTTAGCGCCCTCGGGGGGGCCCAAAAACATTCAGTACTTC. Translation: CASSLAPSGGPKNIQYF.

The chain has TRBV11-3 and TRBJ2-7, with 7 bases lining up with TRBD2. V lost 4 bases, J lost 4 bases, and 1 base stayed unmatched. The CDR3 contains 12 residues. Germline CDR1 SGHNT, CDR2 YENEEA. The CDR3 sequence: CASSYGRYEQYF. The CDR3 DNA reads as TGTGCCAGCAGCTACGGGAGGTACGAGCAGTACTTC.

This chain connects TRBV5-8 to TRBJ1-2; 10 positions match TRBD1. CDR3 size: 14 residues. With V trimmed by 3 bases and J by 2 bases, 1 base remained unmatched. Germline loops: CDR1 SGHTS, CDR2 YDEGEE. CDR3 amino acids: CASSWDRGNYGYTF. The CDR3 region has the DNA TGTGCCAGCAGCTGGGACAGGGGCAACTATGGCTACACCTTC.

The chain uses TRBV11-2 and TRBJ2-3, with 9 bases lining up with TRBD2. Looked up from germline, CDR1 is SGHAT and CDR2 is FQNNGV. The CDR3 has 14 residues. Trimming took 5 bases from V and 6 from J; bases not matched to a gene: 6. CDR3 amino acids: CASSSLAGTDTQYF. DNA for the CDR3: TGTGCCAGCAGCAGCCTAGCGGGGACGGATACGCAGTATTTT.

This chain joins TRBV7-6 and TRBJ2-2, with 10 bases that match TRBD2. The germline CDR1 and CDR2 sequences are SGHVS and FNYEAQ. The CDR3 sequence is 19 residues long. V was clipped by 1 base and J by 5 bases; unmatched bases: 13. The CDR3 sequence: CASSLELAGVDGWTGELFF. CDR3 in DNA: TGTGCCAGCAGCTTAGAGCTAGCGGGAGTTGACGGTTGGACCGGGGAGCTGTTTTTT.

V is TRBV7-9 and J is TRBJ2-7; TRBD2 matches at 12 bases. The CDR3 covers 16 residues. Germline CDR1 and CDR2: SEHNR and FQNEAQ (reference sequence). V shed 5 bases, J shed 2 bases, and the junction held 7 bases outside the gene matches. The chain's CDR3 is CASSGETSGRPYEQYF. CDR3 DNA sequence: TGTGCCAGCAGCGGAGAGACTAGCGGGAGACCCTACGAGCAGTACTTC.

V and J are TRBV9 and TRBJ2-1; the D gene is possibly TRBD2 (6 bases). Germline CDR1 SGDLS, CDR2 YYNGEE. Trimming left V 1 base short and J 9 bases short, with 17 bases between. CDR3 length: 15 amino acids. CDR3 nucleotides: TGTGCCAGCAGCGTATCCCTAAACGGGAGAAGTGAGCAGTTCTTC. This translates into CASSVSLNGRSEQFF.

The chain carries TRBV18 and TRBJ2-7, with 9 bases matching TRBD1. CDR1 KGHSH and CDR2 LQKENI come from the germline V gene. The CDR3 is 15 residues long. V lost 4 bases and J lost 7; bases outside the gene matches: 11. The DNA of the CDR3 is TGTGCCAGCTCACGAACGGGGGACAGGGCGAGGGAGCAGTACTTC. It is translated as CASSRTGDRAREQYF.

The V call is TRBV11-3, the J call TRBJ1-2; TRBD1 might be the D (5 bases). The V gene lost 2 bases and the J gene lost 7 bases, with 23 bases spanning the gap. There are 17 residues in the CDR3. Germline CDR1 SGHNT, CDR2 YENEEA. The CDR3 DNA reads as TGTGCCAGCAGCTTACCTTCTACGAAGGAGGGGCAGGGTGGCTACACCTTC. It yields the protein CASSLPSTKEGQGGYTF.

CDR3 sequence: CASSLAGTGAHEQYF. For the CDR3, the DNA is TGTGCCAGCAGCTTAGCCGGGACAGGGGCCCACGAGCAGTACTTC. The chain links TRBV5-4 to TRBJ2-7; 10 bases are shared with TRBD1. J lost 5 bases, V lost 2 bases, and 7 bases had no gene match. In germline, CDR1 is SGHNT, CDR2 YYREEE (reference sequence). This CDR3 region has 15 residues.

This chain uses TRBV2 with TRBJ2-1, with D perhaps TRBD1 (5 bases). V lost 4 bases and J 0 bases, leaving 7 bases between the germline ends. This CDR3 is built from 14 residues. Germline-derived CDR1 and CDR2 are SNHLY and FYNNEI. The CDR3 is CASSVGVSYNEQFF. The CDR3 DNA is TGTGCCAGCAGTGTAGGGGTCTCCTACAATGAGCAGTTCTTC.

CDR3 amino acids: CASSSPGRERGGYTGELFF. The CDR3 coding sequence is TGTGCCAGCAGCTCTCCTGGAAGGGAGCGGGGGGGCTACACCGGGGAGCTGTTTTTT. The genes are TRBV7-9 and TRBJ2-2, with 10 bases fitting TRBD2. Germline lookup yields CDR1 SEHNR and CDR2 FQNEAQ (reference sequence). The CDR3 runs 19 residues. V shed 4 bases and J 3 bases; nucleotides not matched to a gene: 14.

The CDR3 DNA is TGTGCCAGCAGCCCTAACGAGAGGGCGGGAAATACGCAGTATTTT. Translating gives CASSPNERAGNTQYF. The chain joins TRBV9 to TRBJ2-3; tentative D call: TRBD2 (6 bases). Germline V lookup: CDR1 SGDLS, CDR2 YYNGEE. V was pared by 4 bases and J by 7 bases, with 19 bases between. The CDR3 loop spans 15 amino acids.